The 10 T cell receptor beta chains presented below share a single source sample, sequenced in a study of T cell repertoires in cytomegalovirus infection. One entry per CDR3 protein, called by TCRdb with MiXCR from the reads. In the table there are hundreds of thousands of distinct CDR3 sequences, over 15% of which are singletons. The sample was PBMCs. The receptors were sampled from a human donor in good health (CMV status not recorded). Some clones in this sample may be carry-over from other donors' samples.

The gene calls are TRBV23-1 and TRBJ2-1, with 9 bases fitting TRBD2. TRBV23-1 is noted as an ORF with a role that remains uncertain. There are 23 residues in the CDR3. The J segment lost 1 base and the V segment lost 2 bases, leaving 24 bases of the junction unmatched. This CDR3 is CASSQPCGRGRRSREISYNEQFF. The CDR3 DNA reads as TGCGCCAGCAGTCAACCCTGCGGGAGGGGGCGACGGTCTAGGGAGATATCCTACAATGAGCAGTTCTTC.

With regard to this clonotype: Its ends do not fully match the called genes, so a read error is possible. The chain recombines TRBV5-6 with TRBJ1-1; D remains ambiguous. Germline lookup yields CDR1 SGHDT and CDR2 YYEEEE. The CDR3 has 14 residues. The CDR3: CANSSLGLNTEAFF. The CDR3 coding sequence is TGTGCCAACAGCTCGCTCGGATTGAACACTGAAGCTTTCTTT.

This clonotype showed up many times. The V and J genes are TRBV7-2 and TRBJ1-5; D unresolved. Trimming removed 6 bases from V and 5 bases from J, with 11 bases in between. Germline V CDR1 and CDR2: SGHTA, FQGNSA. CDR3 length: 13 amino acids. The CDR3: CASSLDFYQPQHF. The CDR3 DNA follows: TGTGCCAGCAGTCTAGACTTTTATCAGCCCCAGCATTTT.

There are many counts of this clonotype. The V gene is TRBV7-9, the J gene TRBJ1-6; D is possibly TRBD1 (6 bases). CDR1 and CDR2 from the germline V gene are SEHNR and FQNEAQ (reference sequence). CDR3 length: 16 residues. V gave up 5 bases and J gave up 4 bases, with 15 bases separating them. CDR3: CASSGTDRPYNSPLHF. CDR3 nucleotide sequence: TGTGCCAGCAGCGGCACCGACAGGCCGTATAATTCACCCCTCCACTTT.

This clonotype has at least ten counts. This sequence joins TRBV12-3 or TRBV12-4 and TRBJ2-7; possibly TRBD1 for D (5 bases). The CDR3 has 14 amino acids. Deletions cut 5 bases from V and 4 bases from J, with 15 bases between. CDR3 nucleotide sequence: TGTGCCAGCAGTCCGCGGACACTTCAATACGAGCAGTACTTC. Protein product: CASSPRTLQYEQYF.

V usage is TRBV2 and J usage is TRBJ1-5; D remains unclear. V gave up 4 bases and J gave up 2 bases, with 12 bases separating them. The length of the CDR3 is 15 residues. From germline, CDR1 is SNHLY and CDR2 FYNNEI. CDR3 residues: CASSVGGQGNQPQHF. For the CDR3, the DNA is TGTGCCAGCAGTGTTGGCGGGCAGGGCAATCAGCCCCAGCATTTT.

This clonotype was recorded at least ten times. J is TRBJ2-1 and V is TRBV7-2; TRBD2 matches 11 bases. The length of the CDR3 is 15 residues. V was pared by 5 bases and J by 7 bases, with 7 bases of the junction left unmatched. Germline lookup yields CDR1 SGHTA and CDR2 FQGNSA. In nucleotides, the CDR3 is TGTGCCAGCAGCCAGACTAGCGGGACGGTAAATGAGCAGTTCTTC. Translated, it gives CASSQTSGTVNEQFF.

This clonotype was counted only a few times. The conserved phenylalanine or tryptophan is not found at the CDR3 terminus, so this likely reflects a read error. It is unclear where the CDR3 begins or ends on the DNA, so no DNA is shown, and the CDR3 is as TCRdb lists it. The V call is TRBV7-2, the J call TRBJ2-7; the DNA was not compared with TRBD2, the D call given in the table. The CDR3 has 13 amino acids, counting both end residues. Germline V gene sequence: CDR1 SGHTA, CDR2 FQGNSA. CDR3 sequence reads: CASSLVVGGNLEL.

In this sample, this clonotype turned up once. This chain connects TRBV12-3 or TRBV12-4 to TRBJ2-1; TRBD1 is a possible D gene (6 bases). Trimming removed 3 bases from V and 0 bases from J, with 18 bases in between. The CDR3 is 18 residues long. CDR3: CASSFMGAGPRSYNEQFF. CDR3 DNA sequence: TGTGCCAGCAGTTTCATGGGGGCCGGCCCCCGCTCCTACAATGAGCAGTTCTTC.

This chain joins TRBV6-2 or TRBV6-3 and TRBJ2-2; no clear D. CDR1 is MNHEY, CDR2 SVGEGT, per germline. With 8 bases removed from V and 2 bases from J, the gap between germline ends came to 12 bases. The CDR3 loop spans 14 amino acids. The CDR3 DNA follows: TGTGCCAGCCGACAACCACCTAACACCGGGGAGCTGTTTTTT. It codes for CASRQPPNTGELFF.